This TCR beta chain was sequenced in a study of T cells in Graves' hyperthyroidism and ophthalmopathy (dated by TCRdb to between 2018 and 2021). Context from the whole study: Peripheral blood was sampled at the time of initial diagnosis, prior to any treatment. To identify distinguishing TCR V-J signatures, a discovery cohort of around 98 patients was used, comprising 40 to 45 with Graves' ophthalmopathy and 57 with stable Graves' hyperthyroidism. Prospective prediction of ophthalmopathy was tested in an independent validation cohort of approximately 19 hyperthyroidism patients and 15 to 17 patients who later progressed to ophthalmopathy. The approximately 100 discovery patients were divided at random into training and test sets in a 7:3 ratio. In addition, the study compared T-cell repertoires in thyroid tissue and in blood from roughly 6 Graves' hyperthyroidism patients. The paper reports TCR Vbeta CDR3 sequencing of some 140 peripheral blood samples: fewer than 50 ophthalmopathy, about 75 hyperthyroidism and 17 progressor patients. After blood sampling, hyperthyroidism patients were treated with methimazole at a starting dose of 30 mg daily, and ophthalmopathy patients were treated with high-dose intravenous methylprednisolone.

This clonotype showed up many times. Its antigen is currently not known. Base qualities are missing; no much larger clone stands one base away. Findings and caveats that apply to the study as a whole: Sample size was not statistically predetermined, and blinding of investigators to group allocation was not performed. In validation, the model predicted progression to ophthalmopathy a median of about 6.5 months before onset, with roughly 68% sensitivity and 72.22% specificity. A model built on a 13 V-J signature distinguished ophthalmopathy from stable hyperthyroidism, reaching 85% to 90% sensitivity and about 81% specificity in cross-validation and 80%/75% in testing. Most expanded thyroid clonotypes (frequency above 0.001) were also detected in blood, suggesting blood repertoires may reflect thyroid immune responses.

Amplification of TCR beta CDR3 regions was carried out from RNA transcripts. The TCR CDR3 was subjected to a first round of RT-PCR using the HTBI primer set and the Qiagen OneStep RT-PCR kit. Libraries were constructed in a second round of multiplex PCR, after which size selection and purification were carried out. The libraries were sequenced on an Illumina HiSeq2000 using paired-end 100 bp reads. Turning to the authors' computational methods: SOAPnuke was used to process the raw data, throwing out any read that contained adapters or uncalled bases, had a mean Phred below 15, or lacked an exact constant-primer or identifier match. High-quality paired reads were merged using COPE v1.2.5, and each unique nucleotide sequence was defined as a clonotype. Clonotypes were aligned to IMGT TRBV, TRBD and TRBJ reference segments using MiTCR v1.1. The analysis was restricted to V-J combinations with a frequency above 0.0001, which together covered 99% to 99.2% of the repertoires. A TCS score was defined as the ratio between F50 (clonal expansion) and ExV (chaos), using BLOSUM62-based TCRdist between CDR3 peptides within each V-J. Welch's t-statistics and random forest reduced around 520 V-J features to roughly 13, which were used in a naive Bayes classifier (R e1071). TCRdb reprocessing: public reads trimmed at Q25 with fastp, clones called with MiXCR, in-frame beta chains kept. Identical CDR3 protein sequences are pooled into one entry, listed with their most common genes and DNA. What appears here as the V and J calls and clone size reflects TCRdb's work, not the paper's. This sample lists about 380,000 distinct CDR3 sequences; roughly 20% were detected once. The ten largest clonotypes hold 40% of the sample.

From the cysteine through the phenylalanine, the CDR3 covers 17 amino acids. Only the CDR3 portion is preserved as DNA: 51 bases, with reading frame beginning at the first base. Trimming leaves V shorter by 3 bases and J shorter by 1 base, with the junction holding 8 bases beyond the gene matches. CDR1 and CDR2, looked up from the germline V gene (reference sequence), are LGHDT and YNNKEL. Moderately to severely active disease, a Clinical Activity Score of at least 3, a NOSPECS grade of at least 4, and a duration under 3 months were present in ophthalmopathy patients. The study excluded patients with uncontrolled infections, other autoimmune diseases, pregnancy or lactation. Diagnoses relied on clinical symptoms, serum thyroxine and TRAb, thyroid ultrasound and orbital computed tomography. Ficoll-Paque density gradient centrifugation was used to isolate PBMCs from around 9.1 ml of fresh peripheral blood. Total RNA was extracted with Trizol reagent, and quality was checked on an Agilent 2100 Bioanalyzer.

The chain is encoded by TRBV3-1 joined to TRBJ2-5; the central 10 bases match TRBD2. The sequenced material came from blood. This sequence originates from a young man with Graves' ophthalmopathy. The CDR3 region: CASSQGLAWVSQETQYF. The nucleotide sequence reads TGTGCCAGCAGCCAGGGACTAGCGTGGGTATCCCAAGAGACCCAGTACTTC.